This TCR beta chain was recorded in a study of shared clonotypes between healthy human individuals. Study outcomes and limitations: Generally, naive subsets (rather than memory subsets) showed larger estimated richness. Among donors, the sharing of clonotypes was expected to be influenced by sequencing depth. Several donors shared around 5% of their naive CD4 clonotypes.

About this clone: Its antigen is as yet unknown.

This CDR3 has 13 amino acids. Trimming removed 10 bases from V and 2 bases from J; junction bases left unmatched: 7. The germline CDR1 and CDR2 sequences are ENHRY and SYGVKD. The method was immunoSEQ multiplex PCR; TCRdb's version includes in-frame clones alone and lacks a portion of them. The data show about 1 million clones, with about 70% seen just once and around 1.5% held by the top ten. Material: memory CD4+ T cells sorted from blood. Noted subset: CD45RA-negative fraction. This receptor was obtained from a man younger than 35 in good health. The J gene is TRBJ2-5, the V gene TRBV10-3; TRBD2 aligns across 7 bases. Here the CDR3 reads CATMVGGQETQYF. The CDR3 bases are TGTGCCACCATGGTCGGGGGGCAAGAGACCCAGTACTTC.